The clone carrying this T cell receptor (beta chain) was found once. Antigen: not known. These data come from a study of T-cell memory formation after mild COVID-19. Notes on the study in general: Confirmation was lacking for SARS-CoV-2 specificity of second-wave clones that peaked on day 37. Contracting CD4+ clones were located mainly in CM and EM, and CD8+ clones in EMRA.

With 3 bases clipped from V and 6 bases from J, the junction kept 3 bases outside the gene matches. The V gene's germline CDR1 is SNHLY and CDR2 FYNNEI. This CDR3 is 15 amino acids long. MiXCR, applied by TCRdb to the 5' RACE reads, yields one record per CDR3 protein. This table has about 290,000 distinct CDR3 sequences, approximately 15% appearing once. The clonotype comes from a man younger than 35 who had mild COVID-19 (a few samples of this study predate the infection). Cell type and time point are not known. The chain employs TRBV2 and TRBJ1-5; 12 bases are shared with TRBD1. What was sequenced was PBMCs or a T cell subset sorted from them (not recorded which). The CDR3 DNA sequence: TGTGCCAGCAGTGAGGGACAGGGGGCGATTCAGCCCCAGCATTTT. Its protein is CASSEGQGAIQPQHF.